Listed below are T cell receptor beta chains from one sample, sequenced in a study of blood T cell repertoires in COVID-19. Sequencing was performed with immunoSEQ multiplex PCR; in TCRdb, only in-frame clones are kept and a portion is missing. The profile shows about 250,000 clones, approximately 90% of them singletons. The sample consisted of peripheral blood. These receptors were obtained from a woman aged 25 to 39 with COVID-19, enrolled during active disease. The CDR3 runs from the conserved cysteine through the conserved F or W. Fields, in order: V gene, clone size, J gene, D gene, CDR3 protein, CDR3 DNA. The D gene is left open where the match is weak. The size field is filled for only some rows; it gives once, few, many or a size class.

TRBV4-1	once	TRBJ1-5	.	CASAPGYSNQPQHF	TGCGCCAGCGCCCCCGGTTATAGCAATCAGCCCCAGCATTTT
TRBV12-5	.	TRBJ1-1	.	CASGLQHGNFGAFF	TGTGCTAGTGGTCTCCAACACGGGAACTTTGGGGCTTTCTTT
TRBV18	.	TRBJ2-3	TRBD2	CASSVLAGGSDTQYF	TGTGCCAGCTCCGTGCTAGCGGGAGGCTCCGATACGCAGTATTTT
TRBV6-5	.	TRBJ1-1	.	CASSYRGLYTEAFF	TGTGCCAGCAGTTACAGAGGGTTGTACACTGAAGCTTTCTTT
TRBV5-6	.	TRBJ2-5	.	CASSLFSETQYF	TGTGCCAGCAGCTTGTTTTCTGAGACCCAGTACTTC
TRBV4-2	.	TRBJ1-3	.	CASSQVQAAGNTIYF	TGTGCCAGCAGCCAAGTGCAGGCCGCTGGAAACACCATATATTTT
TRBV19	.	TRBJ2-5	TRBD2	CASSQKPPGLAGQETQYF	TGTGCCAGTAGCCAAAAGCCCCCAGGCCTAGCGGGGCAAGAGACCCAGTACTTC
TRBV7-2	.	TRBJ2-7	TRBD1	CASSLYQGAMISGSYEQYF	TGTGCCAGCAGCTTATATCAGGGGGCGATGATTTCGGGTAGCTACGAGCAGTACTTC
TRBV2	.	TRBJ2-3	TRBD1	CASSRGDRELDTQYF	TGTGCCAGCAGTCGCGGGGACAGGGAGTTAGATACGCAGTATTTT
TRBV7-9	.	TRBJ2-5	TRBD1	CASSSGQGRETQYF	TGTGCCAGCAGCTCCGGACAGGGACGGGAGACCCAGTACTTC
TRBV27	.	TRBJ1-2	TRBD1	CASRGQGLFYGYTF	TGTGCCAGCAGGGGACAGGGCCTATTCTATGGCTACACCTTC
TRBV7-2	.	TRBJ1-5	TRBD1	CASTQGAGNQPQHF	TGTGCCAGCACCCAGGGGGCTGGCAATCAGCCCCAGCATTTT
TRBV11-2	.	TRBJ2-3	TRBD2	CASSPPLAGTAQYF	TGTGCCAGCAGCCCTCCACTAGCGGGGACGGCGCAGTATTTT
TRBV4-3	.	TRBJ1-3	TRBD1	CASSQEGQSGNTIYF	TGCGCCAGCAGCCAAGAGGGACAGTCTGGAAACACCATATATTTT
TRBV6-5	.	TRBJ1-1	TRBD1	CASRGSDREAAEAFF	TGTGCCAGCAGGGGGAGTGACAGGGAGGCCGCTGAAGCTTTCTTT
TRBV7-2	.	TRBJ2-7	TRBD1	CASRFGQAASYEQYF	TGTGCCAGCAGGTTCGGACAGGCGGCCTCCTACGAGCAGTACTTC
TRBV4-3	.	TRBJ2-2	.	CASSQARGSGELFF	TGCGCCAGCAGCCAAGCCAGGGGCTCCGGGGAGCTGTTTTTT
TRBV14	.	TRBJ2-1	.	CASSQDTRFIEQFF	TGTGCCAGCAGCCAAGATACTAGATTCATTGAGCAGTTCTTC
TRBV28	.	TRBJ2-7	.	CAHSRPGNEQYF	TGTGCCCACTCCCGGCCAGGGAACGAGCAGTACTTC
TRBV11-2	.	TRBJ2-1	TRBD1	CASTPIRTGILNEQFF	TGTGCCAGCACCCCGATAAGGACAGGGATCCTCAATGAGCAGTTCTTC
TRBV30	.	TRBJ1-4	.	CAWSQYLGAEKLFF	TGTGCCTGGAGTCAGTACCTTGGGGCCGAAAAACTGTTTTTT
TRBV3-1/TRBV3-2	few	TRBJ2-2	.	CASSQHRVGVLNYTGELFF	TGTGCCAGCAGCCAACACAGGGTAGGCGTGCTGAACTACACCGGGGAGCTGTTTTTT
TRBV19	once	TRBJ1-3	.	CASRALNSGNTIYF	TGTGCCAGTAGGGCCCTCAACTCTGGAAACACCATATATTTT
TRBV27	.	TRBJ2-7	TRBD1	CASSRDRGNEQYF	TGTGCCAGCAGCCGGGACAGGGGAAACGAGCAGTACTTC
TRBV10-3	few	TRBJ1-2	.	CAISGQNYGYTF	TGTGCCATCAGTGGACAGAACTATGGCTACACCTTC
TRBV11-2	.	TRBJ2-5	.	CASSARGAQETQYF	TGTGCCAGCAGCGCCAGGGGGGCCCAAGAGACCCAGTACTTC
TRBV6-2/TRBV6-3	.	TRBJ2-3	TRBD2	CASSTPTSPDTQYF	TGTGCCAGCAGTACCCCGACTAGCCCAGATACGCAGTATTTT
TRBV19	.	TRBJ1-5	.	CASSTGERDQPQHF	TGTGCCAGTAGTACAGGGGAGAGGGATCAGCCCCAGCATTTT
TRBV7-2	.	TRBJ1-4	.	CASSQDSEKLFF	TGTGCCAGCAGCCAAGACAGTGAAAAACTGTTTTTT
TRBV5-1	.	TRBJ2-5	TRBD1	CASSLGGTGGQETQYF	TGCGCCAGCAGCTTGGGTGGGACAGGGGGCCAAGAGACCCAGTACTTC
TRBV6-5	few	TRBJ1-6	.	CASSYNRDNSPLHF	TGTGCCAGCAGTTATAACAGGGATAATTCACCCCTCCACTTT